The 13 T cell receptor beta chains given below trace back to one sample, sequenced in a study of T cells in Graves' hyperthyroidism and ophthalmopathy. Amplified TCR beta CDR3 regions came from RNA transcripts. TCR CDR3 underwent first-round RT-PCR with the HTBI primer set. TCRdb passed the multiplex PCR reads through MiXCR, listing each CDR3 protein once. The table has some 500,000 distinct CDR3 sequences, around 15% seen once. The sample comprised blood. The receptors shown here come from a woman between 18 and 30 years old with Graves' hyperthyroidism.

This clonotype was observed at least ten times. V and J are TRBV3-1 and TRBJ1-2, with no clear D. The ends were cut back, 1 base at V and 6 bases at J, with 9 bases in the middle. In germline, CDR1 is LGHDT, CDR2 YNNKEL (reference sequence). The CDR3 has 13 amino acids. The CDR3 region is CASSQVTGDGYTF. DNA for the CDR3: TGTGCCAGCAGCCAAGTCACCGGGGATGGCTACACCTTC.

This clonotype occurred many times. The chain employs TRBV30 and TRBJ2-1, with D possibly TRBD2 on 6 matching bases. The germline V gene encodes CDR1 GTSNPN and CDR2 SVGIG (reference sequence). V was cut by 3 bases and J by 6 bases, with 12 bases left in between. The CDR3 loop spans 13 amino acids. Here the CDR3 DNA reads TGTGCCTGGAGGGGACTCAACAGCAATGAGCAGTTCTTC. Translation: CAWRGLNSNEQFF.

At least ten counts were recorded for this clonotype. This sequence joins TRBV29-1 and TRBJ2-1; 8 bases are shared with TRBD2. V lost 7 bases to trimming and J lost 2 bases; unmatched junction nucleotides: 7. Looked up from germline, CDR1 is SQVTM and CDR2 is ANQGSEA. The length of the CDR3 is 14 residues. The CDR3 here is CSARLARPYNEQFF. The CDR3 coding sequence is TGCAGCGCGCGACTAGCGCGACCCTACAATGAGCAGTTCTTC.

This clonotype was counted many times. V is TRBV12-3 or TRBV12-4 and J is TRBJ2-4; D not resolved. With 6 bases removed from V and 7 bases from J, the gap between germline ends came to 10 bases. The CDR3 totals 12 residues. CDR3 nucleotide sequence: TGTGCCAGCAGCCCTCTGAGTAACATTCAGTACTTC. Translation: CASSPLSNIQYF.

Remarks on this clonotype: This may be a read error: a much more frequent sequence differs by one nucleotide. The V call is TRBV24-1, the J call TRBJ2-7; perhaps TRBD2 as D (6 bases). The CDR3 is 11 amino acids. Germline V gene data show CDR1 as KGHDR and CDR2 as SFDVKD. The V end was cut by 5 bases, the J end by 7 bases, with 8 bases between. CDR3 residues: CATSAGVEQYF. In DNA form, the CDR3 reads TGTGCCACCAGTGCGGGAGTTGAGCAGTACTTC.

Ten or more counts support this clonotype. In DNA, the CDR3 is TGTGCCAGCAGCAGCAACGGGTTTAACTATGGCTACACCTTC. Protein product: CASSSNGFNYGYTF. The chain uses TRBV9 and TRBJ1-2; D is unclear. CDR1 is SGDLS and CDR2 is YYNGEE in the germline V gene. The CDR3 contains 14 residues. Trimming stripped 4 bases from V and 1 base from J, with 11 bases between.

The sample holds many counts of this clonotype. The chain joins TRBV15 to TRBJ2-3, with 8 bases aligning to TRBD1. CDR3 size: 17 residues. V was pared by 1 base and J by 0 bases, with 6 bases of the junction left unmatched. Germline V CDR1 and CDR2: LNHNV, YYDKDF (reference sequence). In DNA form, the CDR3 reads TGTGCCACCAGCAGAGGTGGGACAGGCACTAGCACAGATACGCAGTATTTT. This encodes CATSRGGTGTSTDTQYF. Full variable domain (missing parts from reference TRBV15 and TRBJ2-3): DAMVIQNPRYQVTQFGKPVTLSCSQTLNHNVMYWYQQKSSQAPKLLFHYYDKDFNNEADTPDNFQSRRPNTSFCFLDIRSPGLGDTAMYLCATSRGGTGTSTDTQYFGPGTRLTVL.

At least ten counts were recorded for this clonotype. The V and J genes are TRBV2 and TRBJ1-1, with a tentative D call TRBD1 (6 bases). Germline V gene sequence: CDR1 SNHLY, CDR2 FYNNEI. Trimming took off 8 bases at V and 0 bases at J, with 13 bases between the two ends. This CDR3 is 14 amino acids long. The CDR3 region has the DNA TGTGCCAGCGGGGTTGGACAGTTGAACACTGAAGCTTTCTTT. Its protein product is CASGVGQLNTEAFF.

Ten or more counts support this clonotype. This chain connects TRBV6-5 to TRBJ1-1, with D tentatively TRBD1 (6 bases). CDR1 and CDR2 (germline): MNHEY, SVGAGI. The CDR3 consists of 12 residues. The ends were cut back, 3 bases at V and 12 bases at J, with 14 bases in the middle. This CDR3 is CASSYGGLLTFF. CDR3 in DNA: TGTGCCAGCAGTTATGGGGGGCTGTTGACTTTCTTT.

This clonotype appeared many times. The gene calls are TRBV6-1 and TRBJ2-5, with no clear D. V was pared by 2 bases and J by 5 bases, with 6 bases between. The CDR3 covers 12 residues. In germline, CDR1 is MNHNS, CDR2 SASEGT. CDR3 in DNA: TGTGCCAGCAGTGAAAATGTGGAGACCCAGTACTTC. It is translated as CASSENVETQYF.

This clonotype was detected ten times or more. CDR3 DNA sequence: TGTGCCAGCAACCGGGGCACTGAAGCTTTCTTT. Encoded protein: CASNRGTEAFF. V and J are TRBV6-5 and TRBJ1-1; the D is unclear. Germline CDR1 MNHEY, CDR2 SVGAGI. V was pared by 7 bases and J by 4 bases, with 7 bases between. CDR3 length: 11 amino acids.

This clonotype was counted only a few times. A read error may be the cause here, since a much bigger clone is one base away. The genes are TRBV6-1 and TRBJ2-5; D is possibly TRBD1 (6 bases). Germline V gives CDR1 MNHNS, CDR2 SASEGT. The CDR3 contains 15 residues. In DNA, the CDR3 is TGTGCCATCCAACAGGGTCTGCCAACCCAAGTGACCCAGTACTTC. The encoded protein is CAIQQGLPTQVTQYF.

There are many counts of this clonotype. The CDR3 loop is CASSMTGGIGYTF. The CDR3 DNA reads as TGTGCCAGCAGCATGACAGGGGGAATCGGCTACACCTTC. The chain recombines TRBV12-3 or TRBV12-4 with TRBJ1-2, with 9 bases matching TRBD1. J lost 8 bases, V lost 6 bases, and 7 bases had no gene match. The CDR3 sequence is 13 residues long.